Below, 8 T cell receptor beta chains from the same sample are listed, as sequenced in a study of T cell responses to AZD1222 COVID-19 vaccine. Profiled with immunoSEQ multiplex PCR; TCRdb holds only in-frame clones, not every one. This table has around 110,000 clones, approximately 84% appearing once. The sample consisted of peripheral blood, taken on day 0 of AZD1222 vaccination. The receptors shown here come from an adult in good health.

The CDR3 here is CASSDSIVGNGGYTF. CDR3 nucleotides: TGTGCCAGCAGTGACTCGATAGTGGGAAACGGTGGCTACACCTTC. The chain joins TRBV6-4 to TRBJ1-2; D ambiguous. V was trimmed by 0 bases and J by 7 bases, leaving 15 bases between them. The CDR3 is 15 residues long. Germline CDR1 is MRHNA and CDR2 is SNTAGT.

The chain links TRBV6-1 to TRBJ1-3; D gene uncertain. The CDR3 has 14 amino acids. Germline V gives CDR1 MNHNS, CDR2 SASEGT. V lost 5 bases, J lost 1 base, and 9 bases lay in between. The DNA for the CDR3 is TGTGCCAGCAGTTTCCTTGAGTCTGGAAACACCATATATTTT. Translation: CASSFLESGNTIYF.

V usage is TRBV19 and J usage is TRBJ2-7; 8 bases align to TRBD2. Germline V lookup: CDR1 LNHDA, CDR2 SQIVND (reference sequence). V lost 4 bases to trimming and J lost 6 bases; unmatched junction nucleotides: 8. The CDR3 has 14 amino acids. CDR3 nucleotide sequence: TGTGCCAGTAGTACGGCGCGGGAGGTGCCCGAGCAGTACTTC. This codes for CASSTAREVPEQYF.

The chain is built from TRBV2 and TRBJ1-5, with TRBD1 identical over 7 bases. Germline-derived CDR1 and CDR2 are SNHLY and FYNNEI. V trimming: 4 bases; J trimming: 5 bases; junction bases outside the gene matches: 8. This CDR3 is built from 15 residues. DNA for the CDR3: TGTGCCAGCAGTGGGACAGGAAGTTGGGATCAGCCCCAGCATTTT. The encoded protein is CASSGTGSWDQPQHF.

CDR3 in DNA: TGTGCCAGCAGCTTAGATCTCGGGGGGCTGGACGGGGAGCTGTTTTTT. Encoded protein: CASSLDLGGLDGELFF. The chain links TRBV11-2 to TRBJ2-2, with D perhaps matching TRBD2 (7 bases). Per the germline V gene, CDR1 is SGHAT and CDR2 is FQNNGV. The CDR3 extends over 16 amino acids. Trimming shortened V by 0 bases and J by 7 bases, and 15 bases separated the two germline ends.

V is TRBV28 and J is TRBJ2-7; 7 nucleotides line up with TRBD1. V gave up 3 bases and J gave up 0 bases; unmatched junction bases: 5. Germline CDR1 MDHEN, CDR2 SYDVKM. The CDR3 length is 15 residues. The CDR3 region is CASSLPGQSSYEQYF. CDR3 bases: TGTGCCAGCAGTTTGCCGGGACAGAGCTCCTACGAGCAGTACTTC.

This clone was seen a handful of times. The chain has TRBV24-1 and TRBJ2-1; 14 nucleotides agree with TRBD2. The V and J ends lost 10 bases and 9 bases, in that order; junction bases with no gene match: 7. The CDR3 has 14 residues. Germline V gene sequence: CDR1 KGHDR, CDR2 SFDVKD. The CDR3: CATGLAGEYGEQFF. Here the CDR3 DNA reads TGTGCCACGGGACTAGCGGGAGAATACGGTGAGCAGTTCTTC.

This clone occurred a few times. This chain connects TRBV4-2 to TRBJ1-4; D is ambiguous. The CDR3 runs 12 residues. The germline CDR1 and CDR2 sequences are LGHNA and YNFKEQ. With 5 bases removed from V and 7 bases from J, the gap between germline ends came to 8 bases. CDR3 loop: CASSSAAEKLFF. The CDR3 DNA reads TGTGCCAGCAGCAGCGCGGCTGAAAAACTGTTTTTT.